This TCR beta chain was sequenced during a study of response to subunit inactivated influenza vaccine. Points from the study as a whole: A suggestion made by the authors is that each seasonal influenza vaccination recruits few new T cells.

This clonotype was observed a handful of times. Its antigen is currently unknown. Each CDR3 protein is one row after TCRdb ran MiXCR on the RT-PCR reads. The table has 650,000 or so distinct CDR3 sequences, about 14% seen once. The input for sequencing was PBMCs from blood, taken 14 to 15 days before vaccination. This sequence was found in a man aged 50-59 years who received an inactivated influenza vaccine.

CDR3 bases: TGTGCCAGCAGTTACGGGACAAAGTACCAAGAGACCCAGTACTTC. Its translation: CASSYGTKYQETQYF. The rearrangement uses TRBV6-5 and TRBJ2-5; the D gene is possibly TRBD1 (6 bases). The CDR3 consists of 15 residues. CDR1 is MNHEY and CDR2 is SVGAGI in the germline V gene. V was shortened by 2 bases and J by 0 bases, with 10 bases between the two germline ends.